This T cell receptor (beta chain) was identified during a study of shared clonotypes between healthy human individuals. The CDR3 consists of 14 residues. Germline V CDR1 and CDR2: LNHDA, SQIVND (reference sequence). V was clipped by 3 bases and J by 3 bases, with 12 bases between them. Assay execution took place at the deep level. Measured with immunoSEQ multiplex PCR; TCRdb has only the in-frame clones, and not every one. The sample shows roughly 2,000,000 clones, about 94% of them seen only once. General study points: On the whole, naive subsets had larger estimated richness than memory subsets had.

In the case of this clone: Its specificity is not known.

Naive CD8 isolation took CD45RO-negative cells positively selected for CCR7 and excluded terminally differentiated effector memory CD45RA+ cells. Sequencing input: naive CD8+ T cells sorted from blood. V and J are TRBV19 and TRBJ2-7; D may correspond to TRBD1 or TRBD2 (5 bases each). This receptor was taken from a man aged 18 to 30 in good health. The CDR3 region is CASSIRDPGYEQYF. DNA for the CDR3: TGTGCCAGTAGTATTAGGGACCCCGGCTACGAGCAGTACTTC.